The clone carrying this TCR beta chain occurred a few times. Its target is not known. The data belong to a study of neurological immune-mediated disorders. Time point defined: technical triplicate 1. The sorted libraries drew on 800,000 to 1,000,000 T cells that were CD4+ or CD8+. Trimming removed 6 bases at V and 10 bases at J, with 20 bases between. This CDR3 contains 14 residues. Germline V gives CDR1 MNHEY, CDR2 SVGAGI. The cDNA was generated through 5'RACE incorporating 10-nucleotide random UMIs. A single run covered 15-18 subjects with over 190 million TCR-beta sequences. TCRdb independently ran MiXCR on the 5' RACE reads; one entry per CDR3 protein. The sample comprises roughly 25,000 distinct CDR3 sequences, less than 15% of which are singletons, and roughly 5.4% rests with the top ten. Study-level findings and limits: Multiple sclerosis was found to have the least TCR clonal expansion, below healthy controls, and HTLV-1-associated myelopathy the most.

What was sequenced was CD4+ T cells from blood. This clonotype was sampled from a female donor with HTLV-1-associated myelopathy (HAM/TSP). The V gene is TRBV6-5, the J gene TRBJ2-3; D is perhaps TRBD2 (6 bases). This CDR3 is CASSPPGGSGPQYF. As DNA, the CDR3 is TGTGCCAGCAGCCCACCTGGGGGGTCTGGGCCGCAGTATTTT.